This T cell receptor (beta chain) was documented in a study of blood T cell repertoires in COVID-19. Study processing details: By means of reference gene primer amplification, nucleated cell counts were estimated. Clones were sequenced by immunoSEQ multiplex PCR, and TCRdb holds only the in-frame ones, with some missing. V, J and clone size were drawn from that table, and D and trimming were deduced from the DNA. This sample has about 160,000 clones; 75% to 90% occur once, and the top ten carry more than 7%. This CDR3 is 16 amino acids long. V shed 5 bases and J 0 bases; nucleotides not matched to a gene: 7. Germline CDR1 SGHTA, CDR2 FQGNSA.

V usage is TRBV7-2 and J usage is TRBJ1-3; 7 bases line up with TRBD1. The origin of this receptor is a woman aged 80 or over with active or convalescent COVID-19. Sequenced sample: peripheral blood. The CDR3 loop reads CASSQGVPSSGNTIYF. DNA of the CDR3: TGTGCCAGCAGCCAGGGGGTCCCAAGCTCTGGAAACACCATATATTTT. The full variable domain, with the rest looked up from reference TRBV7-2 and TRBJ1-3, is GAGVSQSPSNKVTEKGKDVELRCDPISGHTALYWYRQSLGQGLEFLIYFQGNSAPDKSGLPSDRFSAERTGGSVSTLTIQRTQQEDSAVYLCASSQGVPSSGNTIYFGEGSWLTVV.